This T cell receptor beta chain was identified during a study of T cell changes during pregnancy in multiple sclerosis. Trimming removed 3 bases at V and 1 base at J, with 16 bases between. This CDR3 spans 16 amino acids. The germline gives CDR1 SGHTS, CDR2 YDEGEE. Assay: immunoSEQ multiplex PCR; the TCRdb copy retains only in-frame clones and omits some. The sample records about 71,000 clones, approximately 94% being singletons. The sequence was obtained from a female donor with multiple sclerosis, enrolled in a pregnancy study. The gene calls are TRBV5-8 and TRBJ1-1; D is possibly TRBD1 (5 bases). The specimen comprised peripheral blood, sampled in the third trimester of pregnancy. The CDR3 DNA sequence: TGTGCCAGCAGCTGGGTCCAGGGAGGCACGAACACTGAAGCTTTCTTT. This encodes CASSWVQGGTNTEAFF.